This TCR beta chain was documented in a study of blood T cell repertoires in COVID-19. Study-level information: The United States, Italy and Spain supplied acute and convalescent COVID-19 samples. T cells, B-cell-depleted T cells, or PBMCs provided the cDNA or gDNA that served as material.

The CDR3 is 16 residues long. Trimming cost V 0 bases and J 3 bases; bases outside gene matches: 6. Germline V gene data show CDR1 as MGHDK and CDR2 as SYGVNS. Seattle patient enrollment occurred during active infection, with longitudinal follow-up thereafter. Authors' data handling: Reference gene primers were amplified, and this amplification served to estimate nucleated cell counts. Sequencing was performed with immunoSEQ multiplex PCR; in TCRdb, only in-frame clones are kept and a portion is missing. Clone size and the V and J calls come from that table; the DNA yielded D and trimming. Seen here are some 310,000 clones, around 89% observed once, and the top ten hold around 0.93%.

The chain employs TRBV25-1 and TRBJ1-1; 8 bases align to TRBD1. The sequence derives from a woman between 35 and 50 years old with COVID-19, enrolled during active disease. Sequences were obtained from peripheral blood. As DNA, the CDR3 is TGTGCCAGCAGTGAATATGGAGGACAGGGACACACTGAAGCTTTCTTT. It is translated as CASSEYGGQGHTEAFF.